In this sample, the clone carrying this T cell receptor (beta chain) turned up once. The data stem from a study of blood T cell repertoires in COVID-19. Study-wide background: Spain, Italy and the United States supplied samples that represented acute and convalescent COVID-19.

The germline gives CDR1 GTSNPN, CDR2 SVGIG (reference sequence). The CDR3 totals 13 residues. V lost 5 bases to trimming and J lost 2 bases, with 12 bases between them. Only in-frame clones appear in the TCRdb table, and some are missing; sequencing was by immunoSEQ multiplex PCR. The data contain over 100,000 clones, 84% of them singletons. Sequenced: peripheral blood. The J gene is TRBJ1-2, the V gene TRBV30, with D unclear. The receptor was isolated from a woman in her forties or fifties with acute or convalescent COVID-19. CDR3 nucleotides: TGTGCCTGGTTCCACGGAGAGAACTATGGCTACACCTTC. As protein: CAWFHGENYGYTF.